The text below deals with one TCR beta chain. The sample holds other DNA sequences that translate to the same CDR3. Germline assignment: CDR1 ENHRY and CDR2 SYGVKD. V was trimmed by 3 bases and J by 0 bases, leaving 15 bases between them. The CDR3 covers 17 residues. TCRdb keeps only in-frame clones here, not all; method: immunoSEQ multiplex PCR. The repertoire holds approximately 73,000 clones, with approximately 90% as singletons. The data derive from a study of OX40 agonist ivuxolimab in advanced cancers. The receptor comes from an adult with an advanced solid tumor such as melanoma, head and neck, liver or kidney cancer. This rearrangement joins TRBV10-3 to TRBJ2-1; D is perhaps TRBD1 (5 bases). The sample was CD4+ or CD8+ T cells sorted from blood, taken in a trial of the OX40 agonist ivuxolimab. CDR3 sequence reads: CAISDPRQGSSYNEQFF. CDR3 coding DNA: TGTGCCATCAGTGACCCCCGCCAGGGTAGCTCCTACAATGAGCAGTTCTTC.